These 4 T cell receptor beta chains came from one sample sequenced in a study of cytomegalovirus exposure and HLA in healthy donors. With 60 Vbeta and 13 Jbeta primers, the PCR was carried out. Method: immunoSEQ multiplex PCR; TCRdb's copy keeps in-frame clones and lacks some. The repertoire holds over 80,000 clones, around four fifths seen once, with approximately 3.3% in the top ten. Input material: PBMCs. These receptors were obtained from a middle-aged woman in good health and CMV-seronegative.

This chain connects TRBV5-8 to TRBJ2-7; 9 positions agree with TRBD1. The CDR3 is 15 residues long. Germline assignment: CDR1 SGHTS and CDR2 YDEGEE. The ends lost 2 bases at V and 6 bases at J; junction bases unmatched: 9. This chain's CDR3 is CASSFVTGGSVEQYF. The DNA of the CDR3 is TGTGCCAGCAGCTTCGTAACAGGGGGCTCGGTCGAGCAGTACTTC.

The rearrangement joins TRBV19 to TRBJ2-7; TRBD2 agrees at 9 bases. This CDR3 comprises 15 residues. The ends lost 4 bases at V and 4 bases at J; junction bases unmatched: 8. Germline-derived CDR1 and CDR2 are LNHDA and SQIVND (reference sequence). The CDR3 loop reads CASSTSGANIYEQYF. DNA of the CDR3: TGTGCCAGTAGTACTAGCGGGGCCAATATTTACGAGCAGTACTTC.

The rearrangement joins TRBV4-2 to TRBJ2-3, with D maybe TRBD2 (5 bases). The V end lost 2 bases, the J end lost 1 base, and 16 bases lay between the germline ends. The CDR3 is 17 amino acids. Germline CDR1 is LGHNA and CDR2 is YNFKEQ. The CDR3 here is CASSQSDKRTGTDTQYF. CDR3 sequence (DNA): TGTGCCAGCAGCCAATCCGACAAAAGGACTGGCACAGATACGCAGTATTTT.

The chain couples TRBV29-1 to TRBJ2-7, with 8 bases matching TRBD2. The V and J ends lost 1 base and 3 bases, in that order; junction bases with no gene match: 8. Germline CDR1 and CDR2: SQVTM and ANQGSEA. The CDR3 runs to 15 residues. The CDR3 reads CSVEGMGSGNYEQYF. The CDR3 nucleotides read TGCAGCGTTGAAGGGATGGGTAGCGGGAACTACGAGCAGTACTTC.